The clone carrying this TCR beta chain has a single count. The same CDR3 arises from other DNA sequences in this sample as well. These data originate in a study of shared clonotypes between healthy human individuals. In the study overall: Every donor yielded three CD4 naive, three CD4 memory, two CD8 naive and one CD8 memory plate.

Germline lookup yields CDR1 KGHSH and CDR2 LQKENI. Between the trimmed V and J ends, which lost 0 bases and 2 bases, there was a span of 4 bases. CDR3 size: 13 residues. This was a deep-level run. Each PCR replicate from the sorted subsets contained about 200 ng DNA, which is roughly 33,000 T cell genomes. Clones were read by immunoSEQ multiplex PCR, and TCRdb kept only the in-frame ones, dropping some. This sample has about 1.5 million clones; roughly 96% occur once, and the top ten carry over 1%. This receptor was obtained from a man aged 30 to 39 in good health. V usage is TRBV18 and J usage is TRBJ2-5; no clear D. The specimen was naive CD4+ T cells sorted from blood. The sample's subset: CD45RA+ positively selected. The CDR3 coding sequence is TGTGCCAGCTCACCACCGGTGCAAGAGACCCAGTACTTC. Encoded protein: CASSPPVQETQYF.